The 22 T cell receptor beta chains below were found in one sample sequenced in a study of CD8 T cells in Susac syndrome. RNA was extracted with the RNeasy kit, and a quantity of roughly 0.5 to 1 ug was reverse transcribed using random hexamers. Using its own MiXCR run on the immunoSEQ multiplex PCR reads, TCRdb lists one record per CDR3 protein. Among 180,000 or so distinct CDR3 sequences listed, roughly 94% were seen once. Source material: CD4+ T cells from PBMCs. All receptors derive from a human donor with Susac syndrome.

The CDR3: CASSLPSTGLTGELFF. The CDR3, as DNA: TGCGCCAGCAGCTTGCCCTCGACAGGGTTGACCGGGGAGCTGTTTTTT. The chain uses TRBV5-1 and TRBJ2-2, with 7 bases matching TRBD1. The J segment lost 5 bases and the V segment lost 1 base, leaving 8 bases of the junction unmatched. Germline lookup yields CDR1 SGHRS and CDR2 YFSETQ. The CDR3 is made up of 16 amino acids.

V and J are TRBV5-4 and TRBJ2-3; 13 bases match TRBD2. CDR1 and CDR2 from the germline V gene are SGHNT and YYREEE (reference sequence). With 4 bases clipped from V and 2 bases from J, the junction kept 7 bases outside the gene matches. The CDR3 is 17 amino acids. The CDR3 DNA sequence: TGTGCCAGCAGCCGATCGGGACTAGCGGGGATCACAGATACGCAGTATTTT. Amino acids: CASSRSGLAGITDTQYF.

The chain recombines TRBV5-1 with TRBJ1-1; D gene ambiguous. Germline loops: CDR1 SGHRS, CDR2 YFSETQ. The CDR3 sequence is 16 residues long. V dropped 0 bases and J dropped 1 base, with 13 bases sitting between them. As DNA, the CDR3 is TGCGCCAGCAGCTTGGCCCGGGGTAGAGGGAACACTGAAGCTTTCTTT. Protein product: CASSLARGRGNTEAFF.

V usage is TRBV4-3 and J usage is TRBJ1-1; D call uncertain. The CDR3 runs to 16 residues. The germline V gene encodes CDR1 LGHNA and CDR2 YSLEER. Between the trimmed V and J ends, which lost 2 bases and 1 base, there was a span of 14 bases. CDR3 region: CASSQQLGLRNTEAFF. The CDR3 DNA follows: TGCGCCAGCAGCCAACAACTGGGGTTAAGGAACACTGAAGCTTTCTTT.

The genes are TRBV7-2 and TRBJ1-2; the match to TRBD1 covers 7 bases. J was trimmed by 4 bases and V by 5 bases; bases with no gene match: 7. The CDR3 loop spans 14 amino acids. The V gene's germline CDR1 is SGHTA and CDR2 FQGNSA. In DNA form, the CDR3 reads TGTGCCAGCAGCCTCAACGGACAGGCCTATGGCTACACCTTC. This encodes CASSLNGQAYGYTF.

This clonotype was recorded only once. CDR3: CASSPGTGLNQPQHF. The CDR3 DNA follows: TGTGCCAGCTCACCAGGGACAGGGTTGAATCAGCCCCAGCATTTT. This chain uses TRBV18 with TRBJ1-5; TRBD1 agrees at 9 bases. CDR1 and CDR2 (germline): KGHSH, LQKENI. This CDR3 has 15 residues. The trim removed 2 bases at V and 4 bases at J, leaving 3 bases unmatched.

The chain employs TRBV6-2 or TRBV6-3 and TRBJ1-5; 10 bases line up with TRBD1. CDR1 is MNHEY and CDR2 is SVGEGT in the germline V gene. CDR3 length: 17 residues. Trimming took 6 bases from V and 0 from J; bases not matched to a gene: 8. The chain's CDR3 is CASRTIRDRGSNQPQHF. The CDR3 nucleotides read TGTGCCAGCAGGACCATCCGGGACAGGGGTAGCAATCAGCCCCAGCATTTT.

CDR3: CASSHRQANYGYTF. The CDR3 DNA follows: TGTGCCAGCAGCCATCGACAAGCTAACTATGGCTACACCTTC. This sequence joins TRBV3-1 and TRBJ1-2; D is ambiguous. CDR1 LGHDT and CDR2 YNNKEL come from the germline V gene (reference sequence). Trimming stripped 3 bases from V and 0 bases from J, with 8 bases between. This CDR3 has 14 amino acids. The variable domain in full, completed from reference TRBV3-1 and TRBJ1-2, reads DTAVSQTPKYLVTQMGNDKSIKCEQNLGHDTMYWYKQDSKKFLKIMFSYNNKELIINETVPNRFSPKSPDKAHLNLHINSLELGDSAVYFCASSHRQANYGYTFGSGTRLTVV.

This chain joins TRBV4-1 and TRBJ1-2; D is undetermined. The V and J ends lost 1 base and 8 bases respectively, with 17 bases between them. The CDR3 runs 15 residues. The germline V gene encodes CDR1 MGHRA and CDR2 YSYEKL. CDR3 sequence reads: CASSQATHPGGGYTF. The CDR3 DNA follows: TGCGCCAGCAGCCAAGCTACCCACCCCGGTGGAGGCTACACCTTC.

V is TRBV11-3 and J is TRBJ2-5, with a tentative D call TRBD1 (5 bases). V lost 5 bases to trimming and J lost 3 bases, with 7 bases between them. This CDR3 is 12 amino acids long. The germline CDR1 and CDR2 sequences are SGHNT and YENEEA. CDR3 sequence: CASSQTEETQYF. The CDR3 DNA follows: TGTGCCAGCAGCCAGACAGAAGAGACCCAGTACTTC.

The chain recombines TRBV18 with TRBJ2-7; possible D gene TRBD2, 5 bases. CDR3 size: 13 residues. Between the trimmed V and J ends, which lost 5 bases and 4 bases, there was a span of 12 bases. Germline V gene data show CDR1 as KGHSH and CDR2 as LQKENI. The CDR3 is CASSNGVNYEQYF. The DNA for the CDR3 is TGTGCCAGCTCAAACGGGGTCAATTACGAGCAGTACTTC. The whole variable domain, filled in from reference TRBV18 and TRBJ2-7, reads NAGVMQNPRHLVRRRGQEARLRCSPMKGHSHVYWYRQLPEEGLKFMVYLQKENIIDESGMPKERFSAEFPKEGPSILRIQQVVRGDSAAYFCASSNGVNYEQYFGPGTRLTVT.

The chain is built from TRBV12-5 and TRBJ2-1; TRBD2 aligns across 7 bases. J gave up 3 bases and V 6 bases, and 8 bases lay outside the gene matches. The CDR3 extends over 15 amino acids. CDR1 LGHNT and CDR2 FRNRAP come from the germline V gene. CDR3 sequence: CASGLGGIGYNEQFF. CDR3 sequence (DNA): TGTGCTAGTGGACTGGGGGGGATCGGCTACAATGAGCAGTTCTTC.

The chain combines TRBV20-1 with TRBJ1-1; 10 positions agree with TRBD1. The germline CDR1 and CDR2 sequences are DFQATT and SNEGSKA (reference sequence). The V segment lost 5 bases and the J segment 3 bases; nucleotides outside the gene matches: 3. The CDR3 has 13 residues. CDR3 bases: TGCAGTGCTGGGACAGGGGTCGACACTGAAGCTTTCTTT. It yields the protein CSAGTGVDTEAFF.

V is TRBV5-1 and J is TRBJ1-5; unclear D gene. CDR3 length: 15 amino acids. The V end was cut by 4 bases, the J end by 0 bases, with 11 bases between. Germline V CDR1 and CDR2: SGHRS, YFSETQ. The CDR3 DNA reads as TGCGCCAGCAGCCCGGACGGATATAGCAATCAGCCCCAGCATTTT. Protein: CASSPDGYSNQPQHF.

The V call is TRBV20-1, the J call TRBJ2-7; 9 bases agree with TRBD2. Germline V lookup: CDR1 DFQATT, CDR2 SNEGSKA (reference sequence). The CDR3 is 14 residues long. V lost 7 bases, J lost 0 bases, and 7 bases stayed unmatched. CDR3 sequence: CSVRLAVLSYEQYF. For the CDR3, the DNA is TGCAGTGTCAGACTAGCGGTCCTCTCCTACGAGCAGTACTTC.

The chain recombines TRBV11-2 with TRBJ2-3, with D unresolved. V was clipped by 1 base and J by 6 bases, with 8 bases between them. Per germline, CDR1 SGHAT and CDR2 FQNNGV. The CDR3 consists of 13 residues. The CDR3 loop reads CASSLVPADTQYF. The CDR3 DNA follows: TGTGCCAGCAGCTTAGTACCAGCCGATACGCAGTATTTT.

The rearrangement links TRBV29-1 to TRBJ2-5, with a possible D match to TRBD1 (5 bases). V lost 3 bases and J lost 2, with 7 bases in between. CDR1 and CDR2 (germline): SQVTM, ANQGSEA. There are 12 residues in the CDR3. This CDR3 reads CSVDAGQETQYF. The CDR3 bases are TGCAGCGTTGACGCAGGGCAAGAGACCCAGTACTTC.

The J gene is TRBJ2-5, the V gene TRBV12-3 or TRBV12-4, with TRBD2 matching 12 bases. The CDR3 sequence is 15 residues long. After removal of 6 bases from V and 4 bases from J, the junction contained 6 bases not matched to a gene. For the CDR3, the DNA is TGTGCCAGCAGCCCGACTAGCGGGAGAGGAGAGACCCAGTACTTC. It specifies CASSPTSGRGETQYF.

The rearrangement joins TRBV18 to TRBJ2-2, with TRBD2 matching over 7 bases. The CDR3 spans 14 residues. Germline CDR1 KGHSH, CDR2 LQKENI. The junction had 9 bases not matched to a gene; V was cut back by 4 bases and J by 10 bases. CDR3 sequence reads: CASSRSRSGEELFF. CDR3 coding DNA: TGTGCCAGCTCACGCAGCAGGAGCGGGGAGGAGCTGTTTTTT.

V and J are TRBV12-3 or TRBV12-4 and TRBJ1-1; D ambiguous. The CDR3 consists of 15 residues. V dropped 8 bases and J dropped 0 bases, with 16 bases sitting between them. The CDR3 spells CASRRAATMNTEAFF. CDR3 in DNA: TGTGCCAGCCGTAGGGCAGCCACAATGAACACTGAAGCTTTCTTT.

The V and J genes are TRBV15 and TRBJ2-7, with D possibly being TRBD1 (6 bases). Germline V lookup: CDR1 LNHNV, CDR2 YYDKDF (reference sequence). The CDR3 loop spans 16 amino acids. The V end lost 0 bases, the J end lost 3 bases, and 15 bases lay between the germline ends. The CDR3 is CATSRDYGEQGYEQYF. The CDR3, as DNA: TGTGCCACCAGCAGAGATTACGGGGAACAGGGCTACGAGCAGTACTTC. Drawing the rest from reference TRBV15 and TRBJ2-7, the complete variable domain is DAMVIQNPRYQVTQFGKPVTLSCSQTLNHNVMYWYQQKSSQAPKLLFHYYDKDFNNEADTPDNFQSRRPNTSFCFLDIRSPGLGDTAMYLCATSRDYGEQGYEQYFGPGTRLTVT.

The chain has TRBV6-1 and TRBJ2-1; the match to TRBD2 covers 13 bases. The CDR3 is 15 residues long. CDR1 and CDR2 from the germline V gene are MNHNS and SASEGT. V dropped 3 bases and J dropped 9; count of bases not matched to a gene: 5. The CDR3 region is CASSELLAGGGEQFF. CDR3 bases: TGTGCCAGCAGTGAGTTACTAGCGGGAGGGGGTGAGCAGTTCTTC.